This TCR beta chain is from a study of Ad26.COV2.S vaccination and SARS-CoV-2 variants. Study results and caveats: Breadth of non-spike TCRs did not differ between vaccinees and placebo recipients.

Noted treatment: about 20 received Ad26.COV2.S at low or high dose, single or two shots; roughly five received placebo; per-sample allocation not given. Day 63 following the first vaccine or placebo injection was when the samples were taken. Sequencing used immunoSEQ multiplex PCR; TCRdb keeps in-frame clones, though not all of them. The sample has about 480,000 clones, 87% seen once. The sample holds a few counts of this clone. Its matching antigen is unknown. The CDR3 is 14 residues long. V was shortened by 1 base and J by 3 bases, with 9 bases between the two germline ends. CDR1 is LGHNA and CDR2 is YNFKEQ in the germline V gene.

The TCR was taken from a person between 18 and 65 years old who received the Ad26.COV2.S COVID-19 vaccine or a placebo. The specimen comprised peripheral blood, sampled in a trial of Ad26.COV2.S vaccine versus placebo. The chain joins TRBV4-2 to TRBJ1-1; D is possibly TRBD1 (5 bases). CDR3 in amino acids: CASSQGVRDTEAFF. CDR3 DNA: TGTGCCAGCAGCCAAGGTGTCAGGGACACTGAAGCTTTCTTT.